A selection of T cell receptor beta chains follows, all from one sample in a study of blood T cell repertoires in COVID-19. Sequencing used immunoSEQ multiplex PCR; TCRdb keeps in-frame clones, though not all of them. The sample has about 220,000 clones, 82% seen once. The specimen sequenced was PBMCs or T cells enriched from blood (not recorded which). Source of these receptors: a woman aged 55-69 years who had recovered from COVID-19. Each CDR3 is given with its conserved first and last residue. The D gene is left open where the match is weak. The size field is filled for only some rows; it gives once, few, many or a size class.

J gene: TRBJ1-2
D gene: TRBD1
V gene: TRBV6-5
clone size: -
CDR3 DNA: TGTGCCAGCAGTTACTTGGGACAGACTAACTATGGCTACACCTTC
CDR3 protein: CASSYLGQTNYGYTF

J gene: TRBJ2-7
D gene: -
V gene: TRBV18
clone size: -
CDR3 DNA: TGTGCCAGCTCAACCACAGGGTATGACGAGCAGTACTTC
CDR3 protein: CASSTTGYDEQYF

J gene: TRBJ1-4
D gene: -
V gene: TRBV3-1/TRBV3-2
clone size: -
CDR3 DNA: TGTGCCAGCATGCAGTCTGGTGAAAAACTGTTTTTT
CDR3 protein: CASMQSGEKLFF

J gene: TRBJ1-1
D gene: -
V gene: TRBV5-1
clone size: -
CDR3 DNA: TGCGCCAGCGGTCAGGAGGGCCCTGAAGCTTTCTTT
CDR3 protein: CASGQEGPEAFF

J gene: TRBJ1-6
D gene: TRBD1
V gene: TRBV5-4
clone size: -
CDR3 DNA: TGTGCCAGCAGCCCGGGGACAGGCAATCATTCACCCCTCCACTTT
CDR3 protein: CASSPGTGNHSPLHF

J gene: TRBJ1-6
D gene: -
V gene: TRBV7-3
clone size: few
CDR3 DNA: TGTGCCAGCAGCGCCGAAAGGGGTGCACCCCTCCACTTT
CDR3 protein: CASSAERGAPLHF

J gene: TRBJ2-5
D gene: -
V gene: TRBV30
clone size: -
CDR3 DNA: TGTGCCTGGAGTGTACAGTTCAGTTCAGAGACCCAGTACTTC
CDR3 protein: CAWSVQFSSETQYF

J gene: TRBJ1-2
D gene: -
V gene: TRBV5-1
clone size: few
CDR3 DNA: TGCGCCAGCAGCATCCGGACAGACCAGGAGGGCTACACCTTC
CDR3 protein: CASSIRTDQEGYTF

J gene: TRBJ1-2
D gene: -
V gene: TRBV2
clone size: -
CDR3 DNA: TGTGCCAGCAGTGAAGTACAGTCTAACTATGGCTACACCTTC
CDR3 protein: CASSEVQSNYGYTF

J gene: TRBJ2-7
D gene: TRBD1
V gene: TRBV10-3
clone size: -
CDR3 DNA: TGTGCCATCAATCCTACAGGGGGAAGCTCCTACGAGCAGTACTTC
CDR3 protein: CAINPTGGSSYEQYF

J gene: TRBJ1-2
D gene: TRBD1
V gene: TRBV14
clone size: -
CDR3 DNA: TGTGCCAGCAGCCAACGACAGGGTGCCTCCTATGGCTACACCTTC
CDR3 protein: CASSQRQGASYGYTF

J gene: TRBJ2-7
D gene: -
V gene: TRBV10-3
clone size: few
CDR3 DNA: TGTGCCATCAGTGAACGGGGCAGGGGCGAGCAGTACTTC
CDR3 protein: CAISERGRGEQYF

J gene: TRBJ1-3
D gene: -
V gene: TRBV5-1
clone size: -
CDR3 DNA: TGCGCCAGCAGCTTGGCCCCAGGGACTGGAAACACCATATATTTT
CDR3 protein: CASSLAPGTGNTIYF

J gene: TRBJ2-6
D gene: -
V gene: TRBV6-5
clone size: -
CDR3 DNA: TGTGCCAGCAGGCTAGACTACTCTGGGGCCAACGTCCTGACTTTC
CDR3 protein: CASRLDYSGANVLTF

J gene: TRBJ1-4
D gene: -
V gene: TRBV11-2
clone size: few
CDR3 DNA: TGTGCCAGCAGCTTAGGTCAGAAGGAAAAACTGTTTTTT
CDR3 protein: CASSLGQKEKLFF

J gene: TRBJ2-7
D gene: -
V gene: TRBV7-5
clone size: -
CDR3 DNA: TGTGTCAGAAGCTTAGGGGCAGGGGAGACCTACGAGCAGTACTTC
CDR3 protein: CVRSLGAGETYEQYF

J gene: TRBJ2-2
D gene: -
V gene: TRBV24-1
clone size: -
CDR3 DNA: TGTGCCACCAGTGACCGGGACACGTCAACCGGGGAGCTGTTTTTT
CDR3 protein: CATSDRDTSTGELFF

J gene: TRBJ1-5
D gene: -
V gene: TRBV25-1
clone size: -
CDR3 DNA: TGTGCCAGCTCCCCGGCGGACCGGGGGGGGCCCCAGCATTTT
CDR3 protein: CASSPADRGGPQHF

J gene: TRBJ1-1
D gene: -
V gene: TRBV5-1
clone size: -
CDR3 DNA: TGCGCCAGCACCGAGGACAGTTTTGACACTGAAGCTTTCTTT
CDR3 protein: CASTEDSFDTEAFF

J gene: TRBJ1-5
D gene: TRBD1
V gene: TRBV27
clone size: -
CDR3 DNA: TGTGCCAGCAGTCTAGCCGGGACAGGGAGTCAGCCCCAGCATTTT
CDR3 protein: CASSLAGTGSQPQHF

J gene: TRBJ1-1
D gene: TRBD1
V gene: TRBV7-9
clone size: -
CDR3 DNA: TGTGCCAGCGGCGACAGGGGGCAAATTGAAGCTTTCTTT
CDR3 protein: CASGDRGQIEAFF

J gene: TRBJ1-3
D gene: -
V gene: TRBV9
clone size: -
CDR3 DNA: TGTGCCAGCAGCGCCGACAGCTCTGGAAACACCATATATTTT
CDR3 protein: CASSADSSGNTIYF

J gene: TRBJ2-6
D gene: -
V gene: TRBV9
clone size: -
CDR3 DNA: TGTGCCAGCAGCGTGGGCACCCCATCTGGGGCCAACGTCCTGACTTTC
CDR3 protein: CASSVGTPSGANVLTF

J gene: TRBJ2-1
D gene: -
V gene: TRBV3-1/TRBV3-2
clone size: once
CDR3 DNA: TGTGCCAGCAGCCAAGATACCGGACTACAAGACAATGAGCAGTTCTTC
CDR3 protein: CASSQDTGLQDNEQFF

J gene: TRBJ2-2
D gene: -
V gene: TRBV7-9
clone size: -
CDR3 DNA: TGTGCCAGCGGAGGAGGAATGGTGGCCGGGGAGCTGTTTTTT
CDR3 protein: CASGGGMVAGELFF

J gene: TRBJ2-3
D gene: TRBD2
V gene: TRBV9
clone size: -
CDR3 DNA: TGTGCCAGCAGCGTGGGGACTAGCGACTACACAGATACGCAGTATTTT
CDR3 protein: CASSVGTSDYTDTQYF

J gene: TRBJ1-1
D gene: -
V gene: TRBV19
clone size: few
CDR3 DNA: TGTGCCAGTAGTATAGACCAGAAACCCCCTGAAGCTTTCTTT
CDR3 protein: CASSIDQKPPEAFF

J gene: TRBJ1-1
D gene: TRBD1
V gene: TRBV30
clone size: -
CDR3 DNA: TGTGCCTGGGCTAGGGGGGCAGGGGGAGACACTGAAGCTTTCTTT
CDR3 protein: CAWARGAGGDTEAFF

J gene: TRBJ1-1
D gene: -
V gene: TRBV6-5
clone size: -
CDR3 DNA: TGTGCCAGCAGTTACTCGCACGGAGCGTACACTGAAGCTTTCTTT
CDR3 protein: CASSYSHGAYTEAFF

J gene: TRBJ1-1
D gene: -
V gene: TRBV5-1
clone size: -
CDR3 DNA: TGCGCCAGCCAAGGGGTCATGAACACTGAAGCTTTCTTT
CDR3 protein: CASQGVMNTEAFF

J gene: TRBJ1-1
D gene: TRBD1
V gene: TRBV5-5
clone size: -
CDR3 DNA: TGTGCCAGCAGCTTCCTGCCCCGGACAGGGGGAAACACTGAAGCTTTCTTT
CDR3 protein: CASSFLPRTGGNTEAFF

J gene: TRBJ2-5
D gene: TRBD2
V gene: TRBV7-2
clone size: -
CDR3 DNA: TGTGCCAGCAGCCCAGGGTGGCGGGGGGGCTTGGAGACCCAGTACTTC
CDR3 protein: CASSPGWRGGLETQYF

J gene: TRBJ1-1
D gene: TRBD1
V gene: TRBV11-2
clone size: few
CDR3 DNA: TGTGCCAGCAGCTTAGCGACAGGGGCAGGATACACTGAAGCTTTCTTT
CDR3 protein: CASSLATGAGYTEAFF

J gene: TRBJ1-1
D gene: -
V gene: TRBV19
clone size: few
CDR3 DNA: TGTGCCAGTAGTACGACAGTGAACACTGAAGCTTTCTTT
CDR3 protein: CASSTTVNTEAFF

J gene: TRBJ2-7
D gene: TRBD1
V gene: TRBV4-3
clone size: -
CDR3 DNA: TGCGCCAGCAGCCAAGCGTCAGGGGGCCTAGACGAGCAGTACTTC
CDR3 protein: CASSQASGGLDEQYF

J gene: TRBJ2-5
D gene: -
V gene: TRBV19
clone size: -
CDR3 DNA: TGTGCCAGTAGTATCGGAAACAGTTTGCTTCAAGAGACCCAGTACTTC
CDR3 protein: CASSIGNSLLQETQYF

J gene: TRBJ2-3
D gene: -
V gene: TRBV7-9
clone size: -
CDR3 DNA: TGTGCCGGCAGCTTAGTCGGGACAGATACGCAGTATTTT
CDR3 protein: CAGSLVGTDTQYF

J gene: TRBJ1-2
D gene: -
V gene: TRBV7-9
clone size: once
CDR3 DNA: TGTGCCAGCACGGACAGAGACTACTATGGCTACACCTTC
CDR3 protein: CASTDRDYYGYTF

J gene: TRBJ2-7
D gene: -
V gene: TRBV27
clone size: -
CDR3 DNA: TGTGCCAGCAGTTTCCGAGGGTCAGGGGGTAAGGGACTAGGAGGTTACGAGCAGTACTTC
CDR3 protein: CASSFRGSGGKGLGGYEQYF

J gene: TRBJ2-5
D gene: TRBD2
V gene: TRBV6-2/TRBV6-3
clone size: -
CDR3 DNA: TGTGCCAGCAGTTATTCCCCACTAGCGGGGAGGCCAGAGACCCAGTACTTC
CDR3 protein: CASSYSPLAGRPETQYF

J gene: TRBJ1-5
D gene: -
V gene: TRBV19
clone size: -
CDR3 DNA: TGTGCCACCCGCAGTGGCTCTGGCAATCAGCCCCAGCATTTT
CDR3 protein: CATRSGSGNQPQHF

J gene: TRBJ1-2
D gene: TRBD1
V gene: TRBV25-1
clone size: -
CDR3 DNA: TGTGCCAGCAGCCGGACAGGGGCCAACTATGGCTACACCTTC
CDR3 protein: CASSRTGANYGYTF

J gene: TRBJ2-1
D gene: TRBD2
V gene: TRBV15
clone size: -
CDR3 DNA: TGTGCCACCAGCAGAGCAGGAGCGGGGAATGAGCAGTTCTTC
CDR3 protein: CATSRAGAGNEQFF

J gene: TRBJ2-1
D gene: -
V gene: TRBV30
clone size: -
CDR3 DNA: TGTGCCTGGAGTCGAGGAAGCGTCCTAAGCTCCTACAATGAGCAGTTCTTC
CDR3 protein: CAWSRGSVLSSYNEQFF

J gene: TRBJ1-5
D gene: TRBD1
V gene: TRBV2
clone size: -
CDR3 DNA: TGTGCCAGCACCGGACAGGGTCGGGGGCCCCAGCATTTT
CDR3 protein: CASTGQGRGPQHF

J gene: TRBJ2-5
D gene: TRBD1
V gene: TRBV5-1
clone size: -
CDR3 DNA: TGCGCCAGCAGCGTCACCGGGACAGGGGGAGAGACCCAGTACTTC
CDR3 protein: CASSVTGTGGETQYF

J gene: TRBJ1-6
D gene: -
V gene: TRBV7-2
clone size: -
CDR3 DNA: TGTGCCAGCAGCTCCATAGGCCTCCAGGCACCCCTCCACTTT
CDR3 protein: CASSSIGLQAPLHF

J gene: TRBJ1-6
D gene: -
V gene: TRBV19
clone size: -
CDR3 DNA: TGTGCCAGTAGTAGTTCACATAATAATTCACCCCTCCACTTT
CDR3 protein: CASSSSHNNSPLHF

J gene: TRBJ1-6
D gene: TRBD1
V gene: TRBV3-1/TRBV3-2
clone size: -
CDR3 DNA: TGTGCCAGCAGCCGAGGGGACAGGAGCTCCTATAATTCACCCCTCCACTTT
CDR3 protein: CASSRGDRSSYNSPLHF

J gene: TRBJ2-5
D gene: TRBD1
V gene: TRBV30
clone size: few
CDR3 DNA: TGTGCCTGGAGTGCCGGCATGGACAGGGGGCTGGAGACCCAGTACTTC
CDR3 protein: CAWSAGMDRGLETQYF

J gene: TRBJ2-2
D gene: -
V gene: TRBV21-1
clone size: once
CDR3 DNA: TGTGCCAGCAGCAAAGCTCAGGGGGCCGGCACCGGGGAGCTGTTTTTT
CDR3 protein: CASSKAQGAGTGELFF

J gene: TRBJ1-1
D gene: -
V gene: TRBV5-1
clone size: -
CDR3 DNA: TGCGCCAGCAGCCCCGGGACACACAACACTGAAGCTTTCTTT
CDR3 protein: CASSPGTHNTEAFF

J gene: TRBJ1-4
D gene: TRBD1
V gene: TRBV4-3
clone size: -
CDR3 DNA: TGCGCCAGCAGCCCCGCAGGGGGCCTTGCCCTTAATGAAAAACTGTTTTTT
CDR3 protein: CASSPAGGLALNEKLFF

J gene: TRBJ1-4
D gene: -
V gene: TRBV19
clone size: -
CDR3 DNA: TGTGCCAGTAGTATAGTGGGTCAGGCTATGGAAAAACTGTTTTTT
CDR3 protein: CASSIVGQAMEKLFF

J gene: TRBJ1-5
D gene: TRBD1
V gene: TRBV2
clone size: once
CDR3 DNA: TGTGCCAGCAGGCCTGGAACGGGACAGGGAATAAATCAGCCCCAGCATTTT
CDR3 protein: CASRPGTGQGINQPQHF

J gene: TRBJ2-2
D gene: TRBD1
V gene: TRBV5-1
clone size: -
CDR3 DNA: TGCGCCAGCAGCTTGCTCACCGGGACAGGGGGCACCGGGGAGCTGTTTTTT
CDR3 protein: CASSLLTGTGGTGELFF

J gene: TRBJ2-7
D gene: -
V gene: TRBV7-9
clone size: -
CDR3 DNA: TGTGCCAGCAGCGTCGTGGAGGGCGTAGGGTACGAGCAGTACTTC
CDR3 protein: CASSVVEGVGYEQYF

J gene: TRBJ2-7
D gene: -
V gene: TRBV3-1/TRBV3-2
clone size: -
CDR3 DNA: TGTGCCAGCACCCCCTTTGAGCAGTACTTC
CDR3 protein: CASTPFEQYF

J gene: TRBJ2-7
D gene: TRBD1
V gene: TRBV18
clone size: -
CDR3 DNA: TGTGCCAGCTCACCAGGACAGGGGATCTCCTACGAGCAGTACTTC
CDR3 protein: CASSPGQGISYEQYF